A single sample gave rise to the 5 T cell receptor beta chains below, sequenced in a study of neurological immune-mediated disorders. TCRdb reprocessed the 5' RACE reads via MiXCR and lists one record per CDR3 protein. The table lists about 66,000 distinct CDR3 sequences, roughly 3.9% of them singletons. The sequenced material came from PBMCs. Receptors were obtained from a young man with multiple sclerosis.

This clonotype was picked up many times. The rearrangement joins TRBV7-9 to TRBJ1-1; TRBD1 is a possible D gene (5 bases). The V gene lost 1 base and the J gene lost 2 bases, with 14 bases spanning the gap. Germline V gene data show CDR1 as SEHNR and CDR2 as FQNEAQ (reference sequence). The CDR3 has 16 residues. The CDR3 protein is CASSLGWTKINTEAFF. As DNA, the CDR3 is TGTGCCAGCAGCTTAGGTTGGACAAAGATTAACACTGAAGCTTTCTTT. Looking up the rest from reference TRBV7-9 and TRBJ1-1 gives the full variable domain: DTGVSQNPRHKITKRGQNVTFRCDPISEHNRLYWYRQTLGQGPEFLTYFQNEAQLEKSRLLSDRFSAERPKGSFSTLEIQRTEQGDSAMYLCASSLGWTKINTEAFFGQGTRLTVV.

This clonotype was found many times. The chain carries TRBV5-1 and TRBJ2-7; 8 positions agree with TRBD1. The V gene end was trimmed by 0 bases and the J gene end by 6 bases; junction bases not matched to a gene: 11. Germline CDR1 is SGHRS and CDR2 is YFSETQ. This CDR3 is built from 16 residues. The CDR3 here is CASSLGVAQGVGEQYF. CDR3 DNA sequence: TGCGCCAGCAGCTTGGGCGTCGCACAGGGGGTCGGCGAGCAGTACTTC. Together with reference TRBV5-1 and TRBJ2-7, the CDR3 gives the full variable domain: KAGVTQTPRYLIKTRGQQVTLSCSPISGHRSVSWYQQTPGQGLQFLFEYFSETQRNKGNFPGRFSGRQFSNSRSEMNVSTLELGDSALYLCASSLGVAQGVGEQYFGPGTRLTVT.

As concerns this clonotype: A much larger clone lies a single base off, so this may be a read error. The genes are TRBV6-5 and TRBJ1-6, with TRBD1 matching 7 bases. Germline lookup yields CDR1 MNHEY and CDR2 SVGAGI. The CDR3 is 13 amino acids. This CDR3 is CASGQVNNSPPHF. The CDR3 DNA is TGTGCCAGTGGACAGGTGAATAATTCACCCCCCCACTTT.

This clonotype came up many times. The V and J genes are TRBV29-1 and TRBJ1-2; D might be TRBD1 (5 bases). Trimming left V 7 bases short and J 8 bases short, with 20 bases between. The germline gives CDR1 SQVTM, CDR2 ANQGSEA. This CDR3 is 13 amino acids long. The CDR3 reads CSGAYGAGEGYTF. CDR3 sequence (DNA): TGCAGCGGCGCCTACGGGGCAGGCGAGGGCTACACCTTC.

This clonotype was seen at least ten times. The rearrangement joins TRBV7-2 to TRBJ1-1; a possible D gene is TRBD1 (5 bases). The CDR3 has 13 amino acids. The ends were cut back, 2 bases at V and 7 bases at J, with 11 bases in the middle. Germline V gene data show CDR1 as SGHTA and CDR2 as FQGNSA. The CDR3 here is CASSLIGEVEAFF. CDR3 bases: TGTGCCAGCAGCTTAATAGGGGAGGTTGAAGCTTTCTTT.